These 24 T cell receptor beta chains came from one sample sequenced in a study of regulatory and conventional T cells in RAG deficiency. Genomic DNA came from blood regulatory T cells gated CD4+ CD25-high CD127-low. TCRdb keeps only in-frame clones here, not all; method: immunoSEQ multiplex PCR. The sample consists of roughly 7,800 clones, under 95% of them appearing once. The same data also contributed to another study, on regulatory T cells. That paper adds: The primer mix had 52 TRBV and 13 TRBJ primers.

Sequencing was carried out using CD127- CD25+ CD4+ Tregs sorted from blood. All receptors come from a human donor in good health.

This clone was seen once. J is TRBJ2-2 and V is TRBV7-2, with 8 bases matching TRBD2. The germline CDR1 and CDR2 sequences are SGHTA and FQGNSA. Trimming removed 4 bases from V and 1 base from J; junction bases left unmatched: 5. The CDR3 spans 16 residues. CDR3 DNA sequence: TGTGCCAGCAGCTCCACCGGGACTAGGAACACCGGGGAGCTGTTTTTT. This gives the protein CASSSTGTRNTGELFF.

The chain is built from TRBV10-3 and TRBJ2-7; D may be TRBD2 (6 bases). The CDR3 totals 15 residues. The germline gives CDR1 ENHRY, CDR2 SYGVKD. Trimming removed 6 bases at V and 3 bases at J, with 18 bases between. The CDR3 loop is CAIRQAGNVGYEQYF. CDR3 DNA: TGTGCCATCAGACAGGCGGGGAATGTGGGCTACGAGCAGTACTTC.

The rearrangement uses TRBV30 and TRBJ2-7; a weak D match, TRBD1 (5 bases). Trimming left V 1 base short and J 5 bases short, with 9 bases between. CDR1 and CDR2 (germline): GTSNPN, SVGIG (reference sequence). This CDR3 has 12 amino acids. Written as DNA, the CDR3 is TGTGCCTGGAGTGCTCAGGGAAACGAGCAGTACTTC. Translation: CAWSAQGNEQYF.

In DNA form, the CDR3 reads TGTGCCAGCAGTAGGGGATCCAGTTACAATGAGCAGTTCTTC. Protein: CASSRGSSYNEQFF. The J gene is TRBJ2-1, the V gene TRBV6-1; the D gene is possibly TRBD1 (5 bases). In germline, CDR1 is MNHNS, CDR2 SASEGT. This CDR3 spans 14 amino acids. V was pared by 5 bases and J by 4 bases, with 12 bases between.

This clone was seen only once. This chain links TRBV27 with TRBJ2-2; weak D call: TRBD2 (5 bases). The germline V gene encodes CDR1 MNHEY and CDR2 SMNVEV (reference sequence). The CDR3 consists of 14 residues. Trimming pared 5 bases from V and 5 bases from J, leaving 12 bases between. CDR3 residues: CASSGSRVTGELFF. CDR3 sequence (DNA): TGTGCCAGCAGTGGTTCGAGGGTAACCGGGGAGCTGTTTTTT.

This chain uses TRBV5-4 with TRBJ2-3; D might be TRBD2 (5 bases). The CDR3 totals 14 residues. The V end was cut by 0 bases, the J end by 6 bases, with 11 bases between. Germline V gives CDR1 SGHNT, CDR2 YYREEE (reference sequence). This chain's CDR3 is CASSLGLTRDTQYF. Written as DNA, the CDR3 is TGTGCCAGCAGCTTGGGACTAACTAGGGATACGCAGTATTTT.

The chain has TRBV30 and TRBJ1-1, with D unclear. The CDR3 spans 11 residues. V lost 3 bases to trimming and J lost 11 bases, with 13 bases between them. Germline V gives CDR1 GTSNPN, CDR2 SVGIG (reference sequence). CDR3 region: CAWSRAGKAFF. The DNA of the CDR3 is TGTGCCTGGAGCCGGGCCGGGAAGGCTTTCTTT.

This clone has only one observation. V usage is TRBV18 and J usage is TRBJ2-7, with D unclear. V was clipped by 2 bases and J by 0 bases, with 17 bases between them. This CDR3 is 17 amino acids long. Germline V gene lookup returns CDR1 KGHSH and CDR2 LQKENI. CDR3 in DNA: TGTGCCAGCTCACCAAGTTCCAACACCCGACTCTCCTACGAGCAGTACTTC. Residues: CASSPSSNTRLSYEQYF.

The V gene is TRBV5-1, the J gene TRBJ1-3; 9 nucleotides line up with TRBD1. Losses at the gene ends were 1 base for V and 2 bases for J; bases not matched to a gene: 1. Germline loops: CDR1 SGHRS, CDR2 YFSETQ. The CDR3 has 15 amino acids. CDR3 sequence reads: CASSLRTGAGNTIYF. The CDR3 DNA reads as TGCGCCAGCAGCTTGCGGACAGGGGCTGGAAACACCATATATTTT.

This chain links TRBV25-1 with TRBJ1-2; 7 nucleotides align to TRBD1. The germline gives CDR1 MGHDK, CDR2 SYGVNS. The CDR3 totals 16 residues. V lost 3 bases and J lost 1; bases outside the gene matches: 8. The CDR3 bases are TGTGCCAGCAGTGAGGGAGGACAGGCGAGTAACTATGGCTACACCTTC. It yields the protein CASSEGGQASNYGYTF.

CDR3 DNA: TGTGCCATCAGTAGCGGCGGGGGTACCTACGAGCAGTACTTC. Translating gives CAISSGGGTYEQYF. The chain carries TRBV10-3 and TRBJ2-7, with TRBD2 identical over 7 bases. Trimming at V came to 5 bases and at J to 2 bases, leaving 6 bases not matched to a gene. Germline CDR1 reads ENHRY; CDR2 reads SYGVKD. The CDR3 sequence is 14 residues long.

This chain uses TRBV6-4 with TRBJ1-6; 7 bases are a match to TRBD1. The CDR3 runs to 14 residues. V shed 3 bases and J 7 bases; nucleotides not matched to a gene: 3. The germline CDR1 and CDR2 sequences are MRHNA and SNTAGT. The CDR3 sequence is CASSEGQPNSPLHF. CDR3 in DNA: TGTGCCAGCAGTGAGGGACAGCCGAATTCACCCCTCCACTTT.

CDR3 coding DNA: TGTGCCTGGAGGTACTCCGGGACTAGCGGGAGTACAGATACGCAGTATTTT. This translates into CAWRYSGTSGSTDTQYF. The gene calls are TRBV30 and TRBJ2-3, with TRBD2 matching over 14 bases. V trimming: 3 bases; J trimming: 3 bases; junction bases outside the gene matches: 8. The CDR3 covers 17 residues. The germline CDR1 and CDR2 sequences are GTSNPN and SVGIG (reference sequence).

This clone was seen a single time. The V gene is TRBV2, the J gene TRBJ2-4, with TRBD1 identical over 9 bases. This CDR3 contains 16 residues. Germline V gene lookup returns CDR1 SNHLY and CDR2 FYNNEI. J was trimmed by 1 base and V by 6 bases; bases with no gene match: 7. CDR3 sequence reads: CASRDGTGRAKNIQYF. As DNA, the CDR3 is TGTGCCAGCAGGGATGGGACAGGGCGGGCCAAAAACATTCAGTACTTC.

The CDR3 sequence: CASSRGELNTGELFF. The CDR3 nucleotides read TGCGCCAGCAGCCGCGGGGAACTGAACACCGGGGAGCTGTTTTTT. J is TRBJ2-2 and V is TRBV5-1, with D perhaps TRBD2 (6 bases). Germline loops: CDR1 SGHRS, CDR2 YFSETQ. Trimming stripped 4 bases from V and 1 base from J, with 11 bases between. The CDR3 loop spans 15 amino acids.

The chain recombines TRBV10-3 with TRBJ2-5; 7 bases line up with TRBD2. From germline, CDR1 is ENHRY and CDR2 SYGVKD. This CDR3 has 10 residues. V lost 10 bases and J lost 5; bases outside the gene matches: 1. CDR3: CASGGETQYF. The CDR3 region has the DNA TGTGCCAGCGGGGGTGAGACCCAGTACTTC.

This clone was seen only once. The chain employs TRBV4-3 and TRBJ1-1; D gene uncertain. Deletions cut 4 bases from V and 1 base from J, with 7 bases between. The CDR3 extends over 13 amino acids. The germline gives CDR1 LGHNA, CDR2 YSLEER. CDR3 sequence reads: CASSRTKNTEAFF. The CDR3 nucleotides are TGCGCCAGCAGCCGAACAAAGAACACTGAAGCTTTCTTT.

This clone was observed a single time. This chain uses TRBV7-2 with TRBJ2-7, with 7 nucleotides matching TRBD1. The V segment lost 4 bases and the J segment 0 bases; nucleotides outside the gene matches: 0. The CDR3 runs 13 residues. Germline values: CDR1 SGHTA, CDR2 FQGNSA. The CDR3 loop reads CASSWTGSYEQYF. DNA for the CDR3: TGTGCCAGCAGCTGGACAGGCTCCTACGAGCAGTACTTC.

This sequence joins TRBV7-9 and TRBJ2-7, with 7 positions matching TRBD1. In germline, CDR1 is SEHNR, CDR2 FQNEAQ (reference sequence). The CDR3 loop spans 17 amino acids. J gave up 3 bases and V 5 bases, and 16 bases lay outside the gene matches. The CDR3 region has the DNA TGTGCCAGCAGCCCCCGTAGGGGACAGTTAGGGGGCTACGAGCAGTACTTC. This sequence encodes CASSPRRGQLGGYEQYF.

With respect to this clone: This same CDR3 is encoded by further DNA sequences in the sample. The rearrangement joins TRBV6-5 to TRBJ2-6; no firm D call. The germline CDR1 and CDR2 sequences are MNHEY and SVGAGI. V dropped 0 bases and J dropped 0 bases, with 3 bases sitting between them. The CDR3 spans 15 residues. The CDR3 protein is CASSYSASGANVLTF. The CDR3 DNA sequence: TGTGCCAGCAGTTACTCGGCCTCTGGGGCCAACGTCCTGACTTTC.

V is TRBV4-2 and J is TRBJ1-1; D might be TRBD1 (6 bases). The CDR3 has 14 amino acids. Germline loops: CDR1 LGHNA, CDR2 YNFKEQ. Trimming stripped 8 bases from V and 5 bases from J, with 18 bases between. The CDR3 DNA sequence: TGTGCCAGCCGCATTGGGGGGCGGGAGACTGAAGCTTTCTTT. It encodes CASRIGGRETEAFF.

This clone occurred once. The V gene is TRBV4-2, the J gene TRBJ2-1, with D possibly being TRBD2 (5 bases). The CDR3 has 16 amino acids. V was trimmed by 0 bases and J by 0 bases, leaving 9 bases between them. CDR1 LGHNA and CDR2 YNFKEQ come from the germline V gene. The CDR3 is CASSQDSASSYNEQFF. CDR3 bases: TGTGCCAGCAGCCAAGATAGCGCTTCCTCCTACAATGAGCAGTTCTTC.

This chain joins TRBV7-8 and TRBJ1-2, with 10 bases matching TRBD1. This CDR3 spans 14 amino acids. V trimming: 8 bases; J trimming: 4 bases; junction bases outside the gene matches: 7. The germline CDR1 and CDR2 sequences are SGHVS and FQNEAQ. The DNA of the CDR3 is TGTGCCAGCGCAAGTGGACAGGGGGTCTATGGCTACACCTTC. Translating gives CASASGQGVYGYTF. The variable domain in full, with the rest retrieved from reference TRBV7-8 and TRBJ1-2, is GAGVSQSPRYKVAKRGQDVALRCDPISGHVSLFWYQQALGQGPEFLTYFQNEAQLDKSGLPSDRFFAERPEGSVSTLKIQRTQQEDSAVYLCASASGQGVYGYTFGSGTRLTVV.

The sample holds one count of this clone. The chain joins TRBV7-8 to TRBJ1-2; TRBD1 matches at 9 bases. The V gene's germline CDR1 is SGHVS and CDR2 FQNEAQ. The CDR3 has 16 residues. Trimming removed 3 bases from V and 6 bases from J; junction bases left unmatched: 11. CDR3 residues: CASSFLNRGRIHGYTF. As DNA, the CDR3 is TGTGCCAGCAGCTTTCTCAACAGGGGGCGGATTCATGGCTACACCTTC. Together with reference TRBV7-8 and TRBJ1-2, the CDR3 gives the full variable domain: GAGVSQSPRYKVAKRGQDVALRCDPISGHVSLFWYQQALGQGPEFLTYFQNEAQLDKSGLPSDRFFAERPEGSVSTLKIQRTQQEDSAVYLCASSFLNRGRIHGYTFGSGTRLTVV.